A single sample gave rise to the 7 T cell receptor beta chains below, sequenced in a study of blood T cell repertoires in COVID-19. Only in-frame clones appear in the TCRdb table, and some are missing; sequencing was by immunoSEQ multiplex PCR. The table lists 310,000 or so clones, 88% of them singletons, with 3.5% to 4% in the top ten. Source material: peripheral blood. These receptor sequences come from a woman between 50 and 59 years old with active or convalescent COVID-19.

This clone was counted a single time. The chain is built from TRBV29-1 and TRBJ1-3, with a possible D match to TRBD1 (6 bases). Germline lookup yields CDR1 SQVTM and CDR2 ANQGSEA. Trimming removed 4 bases at V and 4 bases at J, with 11 bases between. The CDR3 totals 13 residues. The CDR3, as DNA: TGCAGCGTTGCAGGGGCGGCGGGAAACACCATATATTTT. This translates into CSVAGAAGNTIYF. Full variable domain (remainder filled in from reference TRBV29-1 and TRBJ1-3): SAVISQKPSRDICQRGTSLTIQCQVDSQVTMMFWYRQQPGQSLTLIATANQGSEATYESGFVIDKFPISRPNLTFSTLTVSNMSPEDSSIYLCSVAGAAGNTIYFGEGSWLTVV.

The chain combines TRBV5-1 with TRBJ1-1; D is perhaps TRBD1 (5 bases). Trimming took 2 bases from V and 10 from J, leaving 12 bases between them. Germline loops: CDR1 SGHRS, CDR2 YFSETQ. The CDR3 runs to 12 residues. CDR3 DNA sequence: TGCGCCAGCAGCTTAGGGACCGGGGGAGCTTTCTTT. This gives the protein CASSLGTGGAFF. The full variable domain, in which reference TRBV5-1 and TRBJ1-1 provide the parts outside the CDR3, is KAGVTQTPRYLIKTRGQQVTLSCSPISGHRSVSWYQQTPGQGLQFLFEYFSETQRNKGNFPGRFSGRQFSNSRSEMNVSTLELGDSALYLCASSLGTGGAFFGQGTRLTVV.

V is TRBV25-1 and J is TRBJ1-3, with TRBD1 matching over 7 bases. V shed 4 bases and J 4 bases; nucleotides not matched to a gene: 10. The CDR3 is made up of 16 amino acids. Germline CDR1 and CDR2: MGHDK and SYGVNS. CDR3 sequence reads: CASSAGTEGAGNTIYF. In DNA, the CDR3 is TGTGCCAGCAGTGCTGGGACAGAAGGAGCCGGAAACACCATATATTTT.

A note on this clone: Other DNA sequences from this sample encode an identical CDR3 as well. The chain employs TRBV18 and TRBJ2-5, with 13 bases identical to TRBD2. This CDR3 is built from 15 residues. The V gene end was trimmed by 6 bases and the J gene end by 3 bases; junction bases not matched to a gene: 4. Per germline, CDR1 KGHSH and CDR2 LQKENI. The CDR3 here is CASSPGTSGEETQYF. As DNA, the CDR3 is TGTGCCAGCTCCCCCGGGACTAGCGGGGAAGAGACCCAGTACTTC.

This clone has just a few counts. This chain uses TRBV7-2 with TRBJ1-6; D uncertain. Germline assignment: CDR1 SGHTA and CDR2 FQGNSA. This CDR3 has 13 amino acids. Trimming removed 7 bases at V and 7 bases at J, with 11 bases between. CDR3 sequence: CASTTGGNSPLHF. In DNA form, the CDR3 reads TGTGCCAGCACGACGGGTGGGAATTCACCCCTCCACTTT. Together with reference TRBV7-2 and TRBJ1-6, the CDR3 gives the full variable domain: GAGVSQSPSNKVTEKGKDVELRCDPISGHTALYWYRQSLGQGLEFLIYFQGNSAPDKSGLPSDRFSAERTGGSVSTLTIQRTQQEDSAVYLCASTTGGNSPLHFGNGTRLTVT.

The chain is built from TRBV6-5 and TRBJ2-2, with 10 nucleotides matching TRBD1. After removal of 5 bases from V and 5 bases from J, the junction contained 5 bases not matched to a gene. Germline V gene lookup returns CDR1 MNHEY and CDR2 SVGAGI. The CDR3 sequence is 15 residues long. The CDR3 DNA reads as TGTGCCAGCAGTCAGGGGGACAGGGGTACCGGGGAGCTGTTTTTT. It codes for CASSQGDRGTGELFF.

This chain joins TRBV4-3 and TRBJ1-2, with D uncertain. V dropped 0 bases and J dropped 8 bases, with 10 bases sitting between them. Germline V lookup: CDR1 LGHNA, CDR2 YSLEER. The CDR3 is 13 residues long. The CDR3 coding sequence is TGCGCCAGCAGCCAAGATCTGGCGGTAGGCTACACCTTC. Its translation: CASSQDLAVGYTF.